This record looks at one T cell receptor beta chain sequence and its context. A read error may produce the germline difference seen at one junction end. The data were obtained in a study of blood T cell repertoires in COVID-19. At the level of the study: Samples of COVID-19 (acute and convalescent) were obtained from the United States, Italy and Spain. The analysed material was cDNA or gDNA that came from T cells, B-cell-depleted T cells, or PBMCs.

Profiled with immunoSEQ multiplex PCR; TCRdb holds only in-frame clones, not every one. The repertoire has about 280,000 clones, roughly 87% of them found once; the top ten carry over 6%. Germline lookup yields CDR1 LNHDA and CDR2 SQIVND (reference sequence). The CDR3 covers 16 residues. Participants spanned ages about 18 to 100 years and resided in 20 to 30 US areas. The study assigned cohorts using participant-reported clinical history. The sequence was obtained from a woman in her thirties or forties who had recovered from COVID-19. The J gene is TRBJ1-4, the V gene TRBV19; 7 bases map to TRBD1. Sequencing used PBMCs or T cells enriched from blood (not recorded which). CDR3 sequence (DNA): TGTGCCAGTAGTATCGCGGTTGGCAGGGGGAATGCAAAACTGTTTTTT. Encoded protein: CASSIAVGRGNAKLFF.